This paragraph covers one T cell receptor beta chain sequence. What it binds is not known. It was with 60 Vbeta and 13 Jbeta primers that the PCR ran. Repertoires were generated with immunoSEQ multiplex PCR, while TCRdb's copy carries only in-frame clones and drops some. The sample has some 190,000 clones, roughly 82% seen once; the top ten hold more than 1.5%. V shed 6 bases and J 2 bases; nucleotides not matched to a gene: 3. Germline V gene lookup returns CDR1 SQVTM and CDR2 ANQGSEA. The CDR3 loop spans 14 amino acids. This specimen belongs to a study of cytomegalovirus exposure and HLA in healthy donors. Overall study context: As released early, the data held some 80 million unique TCRs from HLA-typed donors.

Broader study findings: Most subjects had HLA-A and HLA-B alleles reportedly predicted accurately by TCR beta sequences.

The TCR sequence derives from a man between 40 and 49 years old in good health and CMV-seronegative. The sequenced material came from PBMCs. The chain combines TRBV29-1 with TRBJ2-1; 11 positions agree with TRBD2. In DNA form, the CDR3 reads TGCAGCGTCCAACTAGCGGGAGCCTACAATGAGCAGTTCTTC. This codes for CSVQLAGAYNEQFF.